The TCR beta chain described here comes from a study of identifying expanded T cells in peripheral blood. Overall study findings and caveats: Over two and four weeks, about 15 and 19 clones changed, versus approximately 1.1 between replicates. Across healthy donors, higher total template counts meant significantly greater two-week count variance.

Generated by immunoSEQ multiplex PCR, the TCRdb table keeps only in-frame clones and is missing some. The profile covers about 89,000 clones, with approximately 88% appearing a single time and 3% to 4% taken by the ten largest. From germline, CDR1 is SNHLY and CDR2 FYNNEI. The CDR3 loop spans 15 amino acids. V was clipped by 4 bases and J by 10 bases; unmatched bases: 9. On this clone: Its matching antigen is unknown.

Sequencing was done on a sample of blood. The chain has TRBV2 and TRBJ1-4; 10 nucleotides line up with TRBD1. This sequence originates from a person between 18 and 75 years old in good health. The CDR3 loop is CASSAGQGESGKLFF. The CDR3 region has the DNA TGTGCCAGCAGTGCTGGACAGGGGGAATCCGGAAAACTGTTTTTT.